The 15 T cell receptor beta chains below all came from one sample that was sequenced in a study of T-cell memory formation after mild COVID-19. MiXCR, run by TCRdb on the 5' RACE reads, gives a single entry per CDR3 protein. The sample has around 200,000 distinct CDR3 sequences, roughly 20% seen once; the top ten hold about 4%. Sequencing input: PBMCs or a T cell subset sorted from them (not recorded which). Receptors originate from a man between 18 and 35 years old who had mild COVID-19 (a few samples of this study predate the infection). Cell type and time point are not known.

The CDR3 DNA sequence: TGCAGCGTGTTCAGGGTCGACTATGGCTACACCTTC. It yields the protein CSVFRVDYGYTF. This chain uses TRBV29-1 with TRBJ1-2; D is perhaps TRBD1 (5 bases). The CDR3 length is 12 residues. Germline values: CDR1 SQVTM, CDR2 ANQGSEA. The V end lost 6 bases, the J end lost 3 bases, and 11 bases lay between the germline ends.

The chain joins TRBV7-9 to TRBJ2-2; D unclear. There are 12 residues in the CDR3. Trimming stripped 3 bases from V and 7 bases from J, with 6 bases between. The germline gives CDR1 SEHNR, CDR2 FQNEAQ (reference sequence). The CDR3 DNA reads as TGTGCCAGCAGCTTTCAGGTCGGGGAGCTGTTTTTT. This encodes CASSFQVGELFF.

A few counts support this clonotype. V is TRBV6-5 and J is TRBJ1-2, with TRBD1 matching 7 bases. This CDR3 is 18 amino acids long. Losses at the gene ends were 0 bases for V and 0 bases for J; bases not matched to a gene: 10. CDR1 and CDR2 from the germline V gene are MNHEY and SVGAGI. As DNA, the CDR3 is TGTGCCAGCAGTTACTCGACTAGAGTAACAGGGGCTAACTATGGCTACACCTTC. Protein sequence: CASSYSTRVTGANYGYTF.

The chain couples TRBV5-1 to TRBJ2-6; D remains unclear. Germline lookup yields CDR1 SGHRS and CDR2 YFSETQ. The CDR3 is 14 amino acids. V was pared by 4 bases and J by 3 bases, with 8 bases between. DNA of the CDR3: TGCGCCAGCAGCCCCAATCTTGGGGCCAACGTCCTGACTTTC. Translation: CASSPNLGANVLTF.

The chain links TRBV9 to TRBJ1-2, with D uncertain. The CDR3 extends over 11 amino acids. The V gene lost 4 bases and the J gene lost 3 bases, with 4 bases spanning the gap. Germline V CDR1 and CDR2: SGDLS, YYNGEE. CDR3 residues: CASSRYYGYTF. In DNA form, the CDR3 reads TGTGCCAGCAGCAGATACTATGGCTACACCTTC.

This clonotype was seen only a few times. The chain couples TRBV7-2 to TRBJ2-3; TRBD2 matches at 7 bases. Per germline, CDR1 SGHTA and CDR2 FQGNSA. Losses at the gene ends were 1 base for V and 4 bases for J; bases not matched to a gene: 5. There are 15 residues in the CDR3. The CDR3 nucleotides are TGTGCCAGCAGCTTAGGAGGCGGGGGATCAGATACGCAGTATTTT. It yields the protein CASSLGGGGSDTQYF.

CDR3 region: CASSGTSRNSPLHF. The CDR3 DNA reads TGTGCCAGCAGTGGGACTTCCAGAAATTCACCCCTCCACTTT. The chain uses TRBV6-5 and TRBJ1-6, with D maybe TRBD1 (5 bases). This CDR3 is 14 amino acids long. Trimming removed 5 bases from V and 7 bases from J, with 12 bases in between. CDR1 MNHEY and CDR2 SVGAGI come from the germline V gene.

This chain joins TRBV15 and TRBJ1-4, with D hard to call. Trimming cost V 4 bases and J 10 bases, with 13 bases left between them. The germline CDR1 and CDR2 sequences are LNHNV and YYDKDF (reference sequence). The CDR3 is 13 residues long. The CDR3 nucleotides read TGTGCCACCAGCACAGACACAGCTCGAAAACTGTTTTTT. Its protein product is CATSTDTARKLFF.

This clonotype came up a few times. This chain uses TRBV7-2 with TRBJ2-2, with 8 bases lining up with TRBD2. The CDR3 runs to 16 residues. J was trimmed by 4 bases and V by 2 bases; bases with no gene match: 6. Per germline, CDR1 SGHTA and CDR2 FQGNSA. The CDR3 coding sequence is TGTGCCAGCAGCTTACGAGCGGGGGTCCTCACCGGGGAGCTGTTTTTT. Amino acid sequence: CASSLRAGVLTGELFF.

The chain is built from TRBV3-1 and TRBJ1-5; TRBD1 is a possible D gene (6 bases). The CDR3 length is 15 residues. Germline-derived CDR1 and CDR2 are LGHDT and YNNKEL (reference sequence). Trimming removed 1 base from V and 7 bases from J, with 14 bases in between. CDR3 in DNA: TGTGCCAGCAGCCAAGCTTTGGGGGGCAGGCAGCCCCAGCATTTT. It encodes CASSQALGGRQPQHF.

This clonotype was detected only a few times. The J gene is TRBJ1-2, the V gene TRBV9; D is undetermined. The germline V gene encodes CDR1 SGDLS and CDR2 YYNGEE. The V gene lost 3 bases and the J gene lost 4 bases, with 7 bases spanning the gap. This CDR3 region has 12 residues. The CDR3 DNA reads as TGTGCCAGCAGCGGGGCTCTCTATGGCTACACCTTC. Amino acids: CASSGALYGYTF.

In its sample, this clonotype was seen a few times. This chain connects TRBV28 to TRBJ2-7, with TRBD2 as a possible D gene (6 bases). The ends were cut back, 7 bases at V and 2 bases at J, with 15 bases in the middle. The CDR3 has 14 residues. The germline V gene encodes CDR1 MDHEN and CDR2 SYDVKM. Here the CDR3 DNA reads TGTGCCAGCACCTCCTCCGCGGGAACCTACGAGCAGTACGTC. Residues: CASTSSAGTYEQYV.

The CDR3 nucleotides read TGCAGTGCTAGAGGGCAGTTGTTCGCTTTCTTT. Amino acid sequence: CSARGQLFAFF. This chain uses TRBV20-1 with TRBJ1-1; no clear D. Germline CDR1 DFQATT, CDR2 SNEGSKA (reference sequence). CDR3 length: 11 amino acids. Trimming left V 1 base short and J 11 bases short, with 11 bases between.

Ten or more counts support this clonotype. The gene calls are TRBV7-7 and TRBJ2-3; the D gene is possibly TRBD2 (5 bases). Trimming took 1 base from V and 4 from J, leaving 18 bases between them. This CDR3 is 17 amino acids long. CDR1 and CDR2 (germline): SSHAT, FNYEAQ (reference sequence). The CDR3 reads CASSLGALGSGADTQYF. CDR3 nucleotides: TGTGCCAGCAGCTTAGGGGCTTTAGGGAGCGGCGCAGATACGCAGTATTTT. The full variable domain, rest sourced from reference TRBV7-7 and TRBJ2-3, is GAGVSQSPRYKVTKRGQDVTLRCDPISSHATLYWYQQALGQGPEFLTYFNYEAQPDKSGLPSDRFSAERPEGSISTLTIQRTEQRDSAMYRCASSLGALGSGADTQYFGPGTRLTVL.

Only a few counts were recorded for this clonotype. The chain employs TRBV29-1 and TRBJ2-3, with 7 bases that match TRBD2. The length of the CDR3 is 12 residues. CDR1 and CDR2 from the germline V gene are SQVTM and ANQGSEA. V was pared by 7 bases and J by 4 bases, with 5 bases of the junction left unmatched. CDR3 in amino acids: CSGVAGADTQYF. Here the CDR3 DNA reads TGCAGCGGGGTTGCGGGGGCAGATACGCAGTATTTT.